The next 18 T cell receptor beta chains were all read from a single sample in a study of naive and memory T cell subsets. The library had UMIs added by 3' ligation of an oligonucleotide to TCR cDNA. The SP2 primer and nested alpha and beta constant region primers amplified ligated cDNA in four rounds. TCRdb called the 5' RACE reads again in MiXCR, with one record for every CDR3 protein. Counted here are approximately 32,000 distinct CDR3 sequences, 16% occurring once; the ten biggest clones make up 2% to 3%. These receptors originate from a female donor in good health.

The CDR3 coding sequence is TGTGCCAGCGGGACAGTTGAAAAGAGCTGGGTCCAGTACTTC. Translation: CASGTVEKSWVQYF. The chain couples TRBV7-3 to TRBJ2-5, with TRBD1 identical over 7 bases. CDR1 and CDR2 (germline): SGHTA, FQGTGA. Unmatched junction bases numbered 16, after V lost 8 bases and J lost 10 bases. The CDR3 totals 14 residues.

This clonotype was counted only a few times. This chain links TRBV7-3 with TRBJ2-1; a possible D gene is TRBD1 (5 bases). Germline V gives CDR1 SGHTA, CDR2 FQGTGA. The CDR3 spans 15 residues. Trimming removed 4 bases at V and 5 bases at J, with 15 bases between. CDR3 amino acids: CASSSYPEQDNEQFF. The CDR3 nucleotides are TGTGCCAGCAGCTCCTATCCCGAACAGGACAATGAGCAGTTCTTC.

The rearrangement uses TRBV6-6 and TRBJ1-1; possibly TRBD1 for D (6 bases). This CDR3 is 14 amino acids long. V gave up 2 bases and J gave up 2 bases, with 9 bases separating them. Germline-derived CDR1 and CDR2 are MNHNY and SVGAGI (reference sequence). The CDR3 spells CASSYGTTNTEAFF. CDR3 DNA sequence: TGTGCCAGCAGTTACGGGACAACCAACACTGAAGCTTTCTTT.

There are a few counts of this clonotype. The chain links TRBV10-3 to TRBJ2-3; 10 bases agree with TRBD1. The CDR3 extends over 14 amino acids. In germline, CDR1 is ENHRY, CDR2 SYGVKD. V trimming: 4 bases; J trimming: 3 bases; junction bases outside the gene matches: 1. For the CDR3, the DNA is TGTGCCATCAGTGGACAGGGGGCGACAGATACGCAGTATTTT. Its translation: CAISGQGATDTQYF.

The chain recombines TRBV5-5 with TRBJ2-3; no firm D call. Between the trimmed V and J ends, which lost 0 bases and 5 bases, there was a span of 4 bases. The CDR3 is 12 amino acids. CDR1 and CDR2 from the germline V gene are SGHKS and YYEKEE (reference sequence). The CDR3 bases are TGTGCCAGCAGCTTGGAGGGAGATACGCAGTATTTT. As protein: CASSLEGDTQYF.

This chain uses TRBV9 with TRBJ2-7; D is uncertain. The CDR3 sequence is 15 residues long. Trimming removed 0 bases from V and 2 bases from J, with 12 bases in between. The germline gives CDR1 SGDLS, CDR2 YYNGEE. As DNA, the CDR3 is TGTGCCAGCAGCGTAGAGGCGCAGGAAGCCTACGAGCAGTACTTC. It yields the protein CASSVEAQEAYEQYF.

This clonotype was found a few times. V and J are TRBV19 and TRBJ2-6, with D possibly matching TRBD2 (6 bases). The CDR3 is 14 residues long. Trimming left V 11 bases short and J 0 bases short, with 11 bases between. From germline, CDR1 is LNHDA and CDR2 SQIVND (reference sequence). CDR3 region: CAGGDLSGANVLTF. As DNA, the CDR3 is TGTGCCGGCGGGGACCTCTCTGGGGCCAACGTCCTGACTTTC.

This clonotype appeared a few times. This chain joins TRBV5-1 and TRBJ1-1; tentatively, D is TRBD1 (5 bases). This CDR3 is 12 amino acids long. CDR1 and CDR2 from the germline V gene are SGHRS and YFSETQ. The V end was cut by 2 bases, the J end by 4 bases, with 6 bases between. Here the CDR3 reads CASSLRGTEAFF. The CDR3 DNA reads TGCGCCAGCAGCTTAAGGGGCACTGAAGCTTTCTTT.

This rearrangement joins TRBV7-2 to TRBJ1-5; tentative D call: TRBD1 (5 bases). The germline V gene encodes CDR1 SGHTA and CDR2 FQGNSA. The CDR3 is made up of 15 amino acids. Trimming left V 1 base short and J 4 bases short, with 11 bases between. CDR3 protein: CASSLVGRRNQPQHF. Written as DNA, the CDR3 is TGTGCCAGCAGCTTAGTGGGGCGCAGAAATCAGCCCCAGCATTTT.

The chain recombines TRBV12-3 or TRBV12-4 with TRBJ1-3; D is ambiguous. The CDR3 totals 14 residues. Trimming pared 5 bases from V and 4 bases from J, leaving 12 bases between. The CDR3 loop is CASSPHTAGNTIYF. The DNA for the CDR3 is TGTGCCAGCAGTCCCCACACTGCCGGAAACACCATATATTTT.

In this sample, this clonotype turned up a few times. One end of the junction fails to match germline, which may point to a read error. The V gene is TRBV12-3 or TRBV12-4, the J gene TRBJ2-3; D is possibly TRBD2 (5 bases). This CDR3 is 12 amino acids long. The CDR3 loop is CASSLALSTQYF. Written as DNA, the CDR3 is TGTGCCAGCAGTCTAGCCCTTAGTACGCAGTATTTT.

This clonotype was counted ten times or more. Sequence at one end of the junction differs from germline and may be a read error. This chain uses TRBV29-1 with TRBJ1-2; 8 nucleotides match TRBD1. The CDR3 is 16 residues long. In germline, CDR1 is SQVTM, CDR2 ANQGSEA. CDR3: CSAEDRGGQGPYGYTF. The CDR3 DNA follows: TGCAGCGCTGAAGATCGGGGTGGACAGGGCCCATATGGCTACACCTTC.

This clonotype was seen at least ten times. The chain has TRBV4-1 and TRBJ2-3; TRBD2 matches 10 bases. V was clipped by 4 bases and J by 0 bases; unmatched bases: 7. The CDR3 totals 17 residues. Germline CDR1 MGHRA, CDR2 YSYEKL. The CDR3 DNA sequence: TGCGCCAGCAGCCCTTCTAGCGGGGGCCCGAGCACAGATACGCAGTATTTT. Its protein product is CASSPSSGGPSTDTQYF.

The table lists this clonotype with a few counts. This chain links TRBV11-1 with TRBJ1-2; D possibly corresponds to TRBD1 (6 bases). This CDR3 region has 14 residues. V lost 1 base and J 4 bases, leaving 10 bases between the germline ends. CDR1 is SGHAT, CDR2 FQDESV, per germline (reference sequence). The CDR3 sequence: CASSLGQALYGYTF. DNA of the CDR3: TGTGCCAGCAGCTTAGGACAGGCGCTCTATGGCTACACCTTC.

This clonotype has a handful of counts. This rearrangement joins TRBV6-6 to TRBJ1-5; a possible D gene is TRBD1 (5 bases). Trimming took off 6 bases at V and 0 bases at J, with 18 bases between the two ends. CDR3 length equals 17 residues. Per the germline V gene, CDR1 is MNHNY and CDR2 is SVGAGI (reference sequence). CDR3 protein: CASSPLDSKYSNQPQHF. As DNA, the CDR3 is TGTGCCAGCAGCCCCCTTGACAGCAAATATAGCAATCAGCCCCAGCATTTT.

This clonotype was seen at least ten times. The gene calls are TRBV20-1 and TRBJ1-2; TRBD1 aligns across 8 bases. The length of the CDR3 is 13 residues. Germline CDR1 and CDR2: DFQATT and SNEGSKA (reference sequence). After removal of 8 bases from V and 5 bases from J, the junction contained 10 bases not matched to a gene. The CDR3 DNA sequence: TGCAGTACTGACGCCGGGACAGGATATGGCTACACCTTC. Translated, it gives CSTDAGTGYGYTF.

This clonotype is labeled medium-sized. The chain recombines TRBV4-1 with TRBJ1-2; D is undetermined. Germline CDR1 MGHRA, CDR2 YSYEKL. There are 13 residues in the CDR3. V dropped 1 base and J dropped 9 bases, with 12 bases sitting between them. CDR3 nucleotide sequence: TGCGCCAGCAGCCAAGTTAATGAGGGTCGCTACACCTTC. Protein: CASSQVNEGRYTF.

This clonotype was observed at least ten times. The genes are TRBV5-6 and TRBJ1-5; no clear D. Per germline, CDR1 SGHDT and CDR2 YYEEEE. V dropped 1 base and J dropped 7 bases, with 6 bases sitting between them. The CDR3 has 12 residues. CDR3 nucleotides: TGTGCCAGCAGCTTGTCAGGCCAGCCCCAGCATTTT. Residues: CASSLSGQPQHF.